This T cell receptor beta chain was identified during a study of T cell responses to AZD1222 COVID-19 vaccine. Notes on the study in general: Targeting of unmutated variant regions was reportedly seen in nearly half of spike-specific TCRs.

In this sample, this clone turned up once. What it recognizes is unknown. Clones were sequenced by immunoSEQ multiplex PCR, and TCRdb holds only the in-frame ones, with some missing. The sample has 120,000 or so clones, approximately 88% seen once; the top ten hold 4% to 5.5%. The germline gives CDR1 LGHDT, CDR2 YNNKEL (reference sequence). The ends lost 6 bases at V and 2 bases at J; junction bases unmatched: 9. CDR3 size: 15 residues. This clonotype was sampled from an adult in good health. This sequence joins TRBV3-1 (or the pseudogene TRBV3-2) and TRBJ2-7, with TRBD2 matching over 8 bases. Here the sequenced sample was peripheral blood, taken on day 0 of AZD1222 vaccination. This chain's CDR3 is CASSPGLAFPYEQYF. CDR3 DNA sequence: TGTGCCAGCAGTCCCGGACTAGCTTTCCCCTACGAGCAGTACTTC.